This is a list of T cell receptor beta chains from one sample in a study of T cells in localized non-small cell lung cancer. Profiled with immunoSEQ multiplex PCR; TCRdb holds only in-frame clones, not every one. The table records some 52,000 clones, roughly 90% of them present only once. Sample: peripheral blood, taken before any cancer treatment. Source of these receptors: an older male donor with stage III squamous cell lung carcinoma. Both conserved end residues are part of each CDR3. A D gene is named only where the DNA matches it firmly. Only part of the rows carry a size: once, few, many, or a class if the clone is expanded.

DNA	CDR3	V	J	size	D
TGTGCCAGCAGTTTATGGGCTAGCGGGGGGGCCTCTTACGAGCAGTACTTC	CASSLWASGGASYEQYF	TRBV27	TRBJ2-7	few	TRBD2
TGTGCCAGCAGTTTGCGGGGGCCTGAAGCTTTCTTT	CASSLRGPEAFF	TRBV28	TRBJ1-1	few	.
TGCGCCAGCAGCTTGTCGGGATCTGGGAATGGCTACACCTTC	CASSLSGSGNGYTF	TRBV5-1	TRBJ1-2	.	.
TGCGCCAGCAATCGGGGATTCAATAACTATGGCTACACCTTC	CASNRGFNNYGYTF	TRBV5-1	TRBJ1-2	.	.
TGCGCCAGCAGCTTGGAAACTAGCGGGAGCGGTGCCGGGGAGCTGTTTTTT	CASSLETSGSGAGELFF	TRBV5-1	TRBJ2-2	.	TRBD2
TGTGCCAGCAGTGTTGAGGGGTATACGCAGTATTTT	CASSVEGYTQYF	TRBV2	TRBJ2-3	.	.
TGTGCCAGCAGCAATCTAGCGGGGGGGCGGCAGTACTTC	CASSNLAGGRQYF	TRBV2	TRBJ2-7	.	TRBD2
TGTGCCAGCAGCTTTCCCAGGGGGACTTACACTGAAGCTTTCTTT	CASSFPRGTYTEAFF	TRBV5-4	TRBJ1-1	.	TRBD1
TGTGCCACCAGCATAGCGGGGTCCTACAATGAGCAGTTCTTC	CATSIAGSYNEQFF	TRBV15	TRBJ2-1	.	TRBD2
TGTGCCAGCAGTGGAAGGGCCCGGACAGGGGATTCTATGAACACTGAAGCTTTCTTT	CASSGRARTGDSMNTEAFF	TRBV2	TRBJ1-1	.	TRBD1
TGTGCCAGCAGCTCTCCCGGGCAGGGCCCCAGCTATGGCTACACCTTC	CASSSPGQGPSYGYTF	TRBV5-8	TRBJ1-2	.	.
TGTGCCAGCAGCTTAGCGCGCGGGTTCGGCTACACCTTC	CASSLARGFGYTF	TRBV7-9	TRBJ1-2	once	.
TGTGCCAGCAGCGGGACGACTACGGGGACCCAGTACTTC	CASSGTTTGTQYF	TRBV7-2	TRBJ2-5	.	.
TGTGCCAGCACACAAGGGGAGGGACCCTTCTACGAGCAGTACTTC	CASTQGEGPFYEQYF	TRBV9	TRBJ2-7	.	TRBD2
TGTGCCAGCAGCTTAGCGGGACTCATCTACGAGCAGTACTTC	CASSLAGLIYEQYF	TRBV7-9	TRBJ2-7	.	.
TGTGCCAGCAGTTTTTCACCACCCAACAGGGGACTTAATTCGAACACTGAAGCTTTCTTT	CASSFSPPNRGLNSNTEAFF	TRBV27	TRBJ1-1	.	TRBD1
TGCAGCGTCATCACAGGGGGAGATGAAAAACTGTTTTTT	CSVITGGDEKLFF	TRBV29-1	TRBJ1-4	once	TRBD1